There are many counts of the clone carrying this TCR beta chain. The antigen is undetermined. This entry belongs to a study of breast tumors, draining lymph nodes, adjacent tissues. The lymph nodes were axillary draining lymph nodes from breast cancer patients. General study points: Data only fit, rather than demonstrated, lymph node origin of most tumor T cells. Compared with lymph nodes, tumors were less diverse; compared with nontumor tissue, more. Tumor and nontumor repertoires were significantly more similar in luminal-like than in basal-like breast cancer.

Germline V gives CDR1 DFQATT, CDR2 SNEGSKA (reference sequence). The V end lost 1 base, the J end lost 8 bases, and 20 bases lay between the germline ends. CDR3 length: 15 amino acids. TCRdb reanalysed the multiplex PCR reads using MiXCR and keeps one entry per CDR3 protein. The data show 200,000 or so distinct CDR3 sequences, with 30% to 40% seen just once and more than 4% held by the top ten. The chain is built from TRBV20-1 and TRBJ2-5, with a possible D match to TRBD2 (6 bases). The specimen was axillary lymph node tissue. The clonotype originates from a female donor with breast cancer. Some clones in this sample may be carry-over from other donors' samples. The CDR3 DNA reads TGCAGTGCTAGAGTCGGGACTCACGGAGGTCGCACCCAGTACTTC. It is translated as CSARVGTHGGRTQYF.